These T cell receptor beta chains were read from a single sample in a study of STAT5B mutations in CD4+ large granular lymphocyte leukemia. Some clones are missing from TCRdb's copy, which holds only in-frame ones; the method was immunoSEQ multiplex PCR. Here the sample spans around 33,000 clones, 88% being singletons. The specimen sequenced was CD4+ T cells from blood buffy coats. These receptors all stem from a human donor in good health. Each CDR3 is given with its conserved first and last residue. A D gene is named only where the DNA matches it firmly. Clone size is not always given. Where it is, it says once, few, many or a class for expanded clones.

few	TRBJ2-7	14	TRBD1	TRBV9	CASSVGQGAGEQYF	TGTGCCAGCAGCGTAGGACAGGGGGCGGGCGAGCAGTACTTC
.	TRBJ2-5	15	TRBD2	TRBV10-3	CAISASSGRAGEQYF	TGTGCCATCAGTGCCTCTAGCGGGAGGGCAGGTGAGCAGTACTTC
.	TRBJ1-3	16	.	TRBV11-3	CASSLVGTVSGNTIYF	TGTGCCAGCAGCTTGGTCGGGACGGTCTCTGGAAACACCATATATTTT
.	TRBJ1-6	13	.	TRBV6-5	CASSSLFDSPLHF	TGTGCCAGCAGTTCGCTGTTCGATTCACCCCTCCACTTT
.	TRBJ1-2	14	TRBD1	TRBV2	CASMQGQGNYGYTF	TGTGCCAGCATGCAAGGACAGGGGAACTATGGCTACACCTTC
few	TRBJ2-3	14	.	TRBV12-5	CASGGWLSTDTQYF	TGTGCTAGTGGAGGCTGGCTTAGCACAGATACGCAGTATTTT
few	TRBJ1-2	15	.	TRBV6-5	CASGRQMGTNYGYTF	TGTGCCAGCGGTCGACAGATGGGCACTAACTATGGCTACACCTTC
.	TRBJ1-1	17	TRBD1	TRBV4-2	CASSQAEGAGLNTEAFF	TGTGCCAGCAGCCAAGCTGAGGGGGCGGGGTTGAACACTGAAGCTTTCTTT
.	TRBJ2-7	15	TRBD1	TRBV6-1	CASSVRDRGTSEQYF	TGTGCCAGCAGTGTCCGGGACAGGGGGACTTCCGAGCAGTACTTC
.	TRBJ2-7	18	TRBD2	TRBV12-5	CASGFTLLADYVSYEQYF	TGTGCTAGTGGTTTCACTCTCCTAGCGGACTATGTCTCCTACGAGCAGTACTTC
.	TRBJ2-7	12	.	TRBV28	CASSPRDHEQYF	TGTGCCAGCTCCCCCCGGGACCACGAGCAGTACTTC
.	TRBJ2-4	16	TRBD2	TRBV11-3	CASSPTPSGRGNIQYF	TGTGCCAGCAGCCCCACGCCTAGCGGGAGGGGGAACATTCAGTACTTC
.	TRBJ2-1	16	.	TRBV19	CASSIDPSGTYNEQFF	TGTGCCAGTAGTATAGATCCTTCGGGGACCTACAATGAGCAGTTCTTC
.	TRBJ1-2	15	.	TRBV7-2	CASSDGPGPNYGYTF	TGTGCCAGCAGCGACGGCCCAGGGCCTAACTATGGCTACACCTTC
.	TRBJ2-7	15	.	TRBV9	CASSVAPDGLGEQYF	TGTGCCAGCAGCGTAGCTCCAGACGGGCTGGGAGAGCAGTACTTC
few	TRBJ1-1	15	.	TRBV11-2	CASSSSDRQNTEAFF	TGTGCCAGCAGCTCCTCGGACAGACAGAACACTGAAGCTTTCTTT
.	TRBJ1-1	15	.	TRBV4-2	CASSQDRAANTEAFF	TGTGCCAGCAGCCAAGATCGGGCTGCAAACACTGAAGCTTTCTTT
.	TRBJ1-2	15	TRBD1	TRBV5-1	CASQPGTGTFYGYTF	TGCGCCAGCCAGCCCGGGACAGGGACCTTCTATGGCTACACCTTC
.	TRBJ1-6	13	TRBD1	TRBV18	CASSRDRDSPLHF	TGTGCCAGCTCAAGGGACAGAGATTCACCCCTCCACTTT
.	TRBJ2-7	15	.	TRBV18	CASSPKTVSSYEQYF	TGTGCCAGCTCACCTAAGACGGTTAGCTCCTACGAGCAGTACTTC
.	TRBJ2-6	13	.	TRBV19	CASSISGANVLTF	TGTGCCAGTAGTATTTCTGGGGCCAACGTCCTGACTTTC
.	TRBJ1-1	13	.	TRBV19	CASSMKVGTEAFF	TGTGCCAGTAGTATGAAAGTGGGCACTGAAGCTTTCTTT
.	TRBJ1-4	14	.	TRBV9	CASSVDATNEKLFF	TGTGCCAGCAGCGTCGATGCAACTAATGAAAAACTGTTTTTT
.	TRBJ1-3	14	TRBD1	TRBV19	CASRMTGLQNTIYF	TGTGCCAGTAGGATGACAGGGTTGCAAAACACCATATATTTT
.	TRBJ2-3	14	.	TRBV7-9	CASSDGPSADTQYF	TGTGCCAGCAGCGATGGACCCAGCGCAGATACGCAGTATTTT
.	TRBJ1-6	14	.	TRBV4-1	CASCSHGINSPLHF	TGCGCCAGCTGCTCCCATGGGATCAATTCACCCCTCCACTTT
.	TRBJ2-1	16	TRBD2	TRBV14	CASSPPPGLADNEQFF	TGTGCCAGCAGCCCCCCCCCGGGACTAGCAGACAATGAGCAGTTCTTC
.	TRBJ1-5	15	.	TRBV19	CASSVGRAGNQPQHF	TGTGCCAGTAGCGTCGGACGGGCCGGCAATCAGCCCCAGCATTTT
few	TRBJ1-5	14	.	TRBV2	CASSAQGSNQPQHF	TGTGCCAGCAGCGCCCAAGGATCCAATCAGCCCCAGCATTTT
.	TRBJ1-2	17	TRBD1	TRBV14	CASSQGRGGVWVYGYTF	TGTGCCAGCAGCCAAGGCCGAGGGGGCGTTTGGGTCTATGGCTACACCTTC
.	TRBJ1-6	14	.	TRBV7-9	CASSRGRGGSPLHF	TGTGCCAGCAGCCGAGGACGGGGGGGTTCACCCCTCCACTTT
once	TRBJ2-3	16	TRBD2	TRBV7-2	CASSLALAGGTDTQYF	TGTGCCAGCAGCTTAGCACTAGCGGGGGGCACAGATACGCAGTATTTT
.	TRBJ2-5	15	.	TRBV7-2	CASSPSYQGQETQYF	TGTGCCAGCAGCCCGAGTTATCAGGGTCAAGAGACCCAGTACTTC
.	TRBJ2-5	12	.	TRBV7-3	CASSPGLETQYF	TGTGCCAGCAGCCCAGGCCTGGAGACCCAGTACTTC
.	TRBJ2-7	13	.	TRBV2	CASTPQVRREQYF	TGTGCCAGCACCCCTCAAGTCAGAAGGGAGCAGTACTTC
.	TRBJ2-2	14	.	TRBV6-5	CAPGRNPNTGELFF	TGTGCCCCAGGCCGGAACCCGAACACCGGGGAGCTGTTTTTT
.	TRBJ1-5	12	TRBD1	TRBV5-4	CASSRQGQPQHF	TGTGCCAGCAGCCGACAGGGCCAGCCCCAGCATTTT
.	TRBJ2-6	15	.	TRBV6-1	CASRSRSSGANVLTF	TGTGCCAGCAGATCCCGGTCCTCTGGGGCCAACGTCCTGACTTTC
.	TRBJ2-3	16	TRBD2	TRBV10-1	CASSKGLAGVTDTQYF	TGCGCCAGCAGTAAAGGACTAGCGGGAGTTACAGATACGCAGTATTTT
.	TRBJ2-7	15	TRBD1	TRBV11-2	CASSTNRGASYEQYF	TGTGCCAGCAGCACGAACAGGGGGGCTTCCTACGAGCAGTACTTC
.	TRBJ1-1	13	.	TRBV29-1	CSAEGHGDTEAFF	TGCAGCGCCGAGGGACACGGAGACACTGAAGCTTTCTTT
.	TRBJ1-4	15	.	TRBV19	CASSAELLSNEKLFF	TGTGCCAGTAGTGCCGAGTTGCTGTCAAATGAAAAACTGTTTTTT